The rows below give T cell receptor beta chains drawn from one sample of a study of blood T cell repertoires in COVID-19. The repertoire was sequenced with immunoSEQ multiplex PCR; TCRdb's copy has only in-frame clones and lacks some. This table has about 350,000 clones, about 90% appearing once. The sequenced material came from PBMCs or T cells enriched from blood (not recorded which). These receptors were obtained from a woman aged 30 to 39 who had been exposed to COVID-19. The CDR3 runs from the conserved cysteine through the conserved F or W. Each record gives: clone size, J gene, D gene, CDR3 length, V gene, CDR3 DNA, CDR3 protein. A D gene is named only where the DNA matches it firmly. Size is stated for part of the rows, as once, few or many counts, or as a class when the clone is expanded.

NA TRBJ1-3 NA 15 TRBV9 TGTGCCAGCAGCGTAGTGGGCAACTCTGGAAACACCATATATTTT CASSVVGNSGNTIYF
once TRBJ2-1 NA 14 TRBV28 TGTGCCAGCAGTTTGGGACTCTTGAACAATGAGCAGTTCTTC CASSLGLLNNEQFF
NA TRBJ2-1 NA 19 TRBV21-1 TGTGCCAGCAGCAAAGCGCTTCGGACTAGCGGGCGAAATTACAATGAGCAGTTCTTC CASSKALRTSGRNYNEQFF
once TRBJ2-5 TRBD1 15 TRBV7-9 TGTGCCAGCAGCTTAGCGGGGGGACAGGAGGAGACCCAGTACTTC CASSLAGGQEETQYF
NA TRBJ2-7 TRBD2 15 TRBV5-4 TGTGCCAGCAGCTTGGCCGGCGGGAGCAGGTACGAGCAGTACTTC CASSLAGGSRYEQYF
NA TRBJ2-1 NA 12 TRBV11-3 TGTGCCAGCAGCCCGACGGACACTGAGCAGTTCTTC CASSPTDTEQFF
NA TRBJ1-4 NA 15 TRBV28 TGTGCCAGCAGTACCGGCGGCAGGGGCGATGAAAAACTGTTTTTT CASSTGGRGDEKLFF
NA TRBJ1-4 TRBD1 13 TRBV12-3/TRBV12-4 TGTGCCAGCAGTGCGACAGGGGAAGAAAAACTGTTTTTT CASSATGEEKLFF
NA TRBJ1-2 NA 12 TRBV12-3/TRBV12-4 TGTGCCAGCAGTTTTATTAAGCCGGGCTACACCTTC CASSFIKPGYTF
NA TRBJ2-3 TRBD2 16 TRBV3-1/TRBV3-2 TGTGCCAGCAGCCAAGATAAGGCGGGAGTGTCAGATACGCAGTATTTT CASSQDKAGVSDTQYF
NA TRBJ2-4 NA 13 TRBV19 TGTGCCAGTAGTAGGAAACCGGACTCCGGGAAGTACTTC CASSRKPDSGKYF
few TRBJ2-1 TRBD1 13 TRBV10-3 TGTGCCATCAAGGGACAGACGGACAATGAGCAGTTCTTC CAIKGQTDNEQFF
NA TRBJ1-5 TRBD1 15 TRBV28 TGTGCCAGCCATCCCACAGGGGGCGCAGGTCAGCCCCAGCATTTT CASHPTGGAGQPQHF
once TRBJ2-1 NA 19 TRBV9 TGTGCCAGCAGCGTAGAGCCACTAGCAGTGGGAAGTACGCGGAATGAGCAGTTCTTC CASSVEPLAVGSTRNEQFF
NA TRBJ1-6 NA 13 TRBV28 TGTGCCAGCAGTACCGGACAAGGCTTCACCCTCCACTTT CASSTGQGFTLHF
NA TRBJ2-7 TRBD1 15 TRBV4-1 TGCGCCAGCAGCCAAGTAGACAGGGACCCCTACGAGCAGTACTTC CASSQVDRDPYEQYF